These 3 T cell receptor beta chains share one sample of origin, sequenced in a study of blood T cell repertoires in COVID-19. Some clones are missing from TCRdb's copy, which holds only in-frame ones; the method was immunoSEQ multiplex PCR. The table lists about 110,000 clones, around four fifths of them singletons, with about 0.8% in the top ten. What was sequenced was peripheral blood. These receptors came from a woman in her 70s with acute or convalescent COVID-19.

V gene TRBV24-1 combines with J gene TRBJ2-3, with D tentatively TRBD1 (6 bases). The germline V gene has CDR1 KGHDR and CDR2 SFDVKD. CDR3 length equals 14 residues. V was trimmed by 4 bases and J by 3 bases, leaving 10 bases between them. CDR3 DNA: TGTGCCACCAGTGAAGGACAGAGGACAGATACGCAGTATTTT. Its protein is CATSEGQRTDTQYF.

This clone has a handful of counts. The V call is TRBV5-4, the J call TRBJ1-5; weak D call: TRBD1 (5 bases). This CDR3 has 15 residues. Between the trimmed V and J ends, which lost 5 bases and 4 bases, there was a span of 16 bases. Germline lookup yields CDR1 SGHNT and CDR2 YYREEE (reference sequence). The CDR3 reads CASSLQGVDNQPQHF. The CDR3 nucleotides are TGTGCCAGCAGTTTACAAGGGGTTGATAATCAGCCCCAGCATTTT.

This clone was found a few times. CDR3 region: CATGAGQTDTQYF. In DNA form, the CDR3 reads TGTGCCACTGGGGCGGGGCAGACAGATACGCAGTATTTT. V gene TRBV10-3 combines with J gene TRBJ2-3; D might be TRBD2 (6 bases). The CDR3 length is 13 residues. V was pared by 10 bases and J by 3 bases, with 14 bases between. Per germline, CDR1 ENHRY and CDR2 SYGVKD.